This TCR beta chain appears in the sequencing data of a study of beta chain features in type 1 diabetes. Reverse transcription of all isolated RNA meant that expressed TCRB transcripts were sequenced. Repertoires were generated with immunoSEQ multiplex PCR, while TCRdb's copy carries only in-frame clones and drops some. The data contain around 500,000 clones, 9.5% to 12% of them singletons. The CDR3 sequence is 13 residues long. V dropped 8 bases and J dropped 1 base, with 11 bases sitting between them. CDR1 and CDR2 (germline): MGHDK, SYGVNS. This TCR came from a woman aged 18-29 years in good health. The chain is built from TRBV25-1 and TRBJ2-5, with D tentatively TRBD1 (6 bases). What was sequenced was naive CD4+ T cells from blood. The CDR3 nucleotides read TGTGCCAGCGCTCCAGGGGTCCAAGAGACCCAGTACTTC. Amino acid sequence: CASAPGVQETQYF.